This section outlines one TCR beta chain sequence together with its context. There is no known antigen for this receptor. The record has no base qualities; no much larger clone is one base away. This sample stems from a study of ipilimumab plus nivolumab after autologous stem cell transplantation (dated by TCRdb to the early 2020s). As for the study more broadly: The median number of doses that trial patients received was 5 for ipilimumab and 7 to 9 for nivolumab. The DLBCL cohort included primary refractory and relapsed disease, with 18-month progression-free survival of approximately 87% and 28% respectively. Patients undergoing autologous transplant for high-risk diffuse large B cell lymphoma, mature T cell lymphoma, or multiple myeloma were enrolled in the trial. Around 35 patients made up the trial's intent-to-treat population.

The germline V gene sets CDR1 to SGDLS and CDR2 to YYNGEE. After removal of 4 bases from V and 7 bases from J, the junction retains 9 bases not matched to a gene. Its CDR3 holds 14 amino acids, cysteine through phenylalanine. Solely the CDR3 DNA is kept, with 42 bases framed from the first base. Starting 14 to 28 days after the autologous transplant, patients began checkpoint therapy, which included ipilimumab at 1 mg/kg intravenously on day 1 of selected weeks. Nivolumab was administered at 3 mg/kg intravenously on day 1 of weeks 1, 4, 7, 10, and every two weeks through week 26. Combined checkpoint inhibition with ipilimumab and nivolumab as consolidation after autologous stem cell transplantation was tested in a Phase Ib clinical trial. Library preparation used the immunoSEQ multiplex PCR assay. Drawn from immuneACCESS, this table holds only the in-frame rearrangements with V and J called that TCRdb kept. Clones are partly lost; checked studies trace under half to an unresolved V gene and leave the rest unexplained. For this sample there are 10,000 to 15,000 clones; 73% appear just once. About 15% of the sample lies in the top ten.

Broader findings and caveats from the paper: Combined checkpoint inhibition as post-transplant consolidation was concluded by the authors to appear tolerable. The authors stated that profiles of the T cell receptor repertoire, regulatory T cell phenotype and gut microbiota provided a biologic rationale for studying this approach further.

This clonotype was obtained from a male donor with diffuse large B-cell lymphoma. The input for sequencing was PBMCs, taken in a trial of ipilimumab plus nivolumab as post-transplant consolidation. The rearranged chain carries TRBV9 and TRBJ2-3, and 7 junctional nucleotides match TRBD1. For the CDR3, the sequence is CASSSTGNLNTQYF. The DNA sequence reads TGTGCCAGCAGCTCGACAGGGAATCTAAATACGCAGTATTTT.